The rows below give T cell receptor beta chains drawn from one sample of a study of T cell responses to AZD1222 COVID-19 vaccine. Only in-frame clones appear in the TCRdb table, and some are missing; sequencing was by immunoSEQ multiplex PCR. In the table there are roughly 180,000 clones, 85% to 90% of which are singletons. This specimen was peripheral blood, taken on day 0 of AZD1222 vaccination. Receptors originate from an adult in good health. CDR3s include the opening cysteine and the closing phenylalanine or tryptophan. D genes are given only for firm matches.

TRBJ1-2 TRBV21-1 - CASSRPQGANYGYTF TGTGCCAGCAGCAGACCACAGGGGGCGAACTATGGCTACACCTTC
TRBJ1-1 TRBV6-2/TRBV6-3 - CASSYGGNTEAFF TGTGCCAGCAGTTACGGCGGGAACACTGAAGCTTTCTTT
TRBJ1-3 TRBV11-2 - CASSLGQRNTIYF TGTGCCAGCAGCTTAGGCCAGAGAAACACCATATATTTT
TRBJ1-6 TRBV29-1 - CSVASTEQAPLHF TGCAGCGTTGCGTCGACGGAGCAGGCTCCCCTCCACTTT
TRBJ1-6 TRBV4-2 - CASSQDSSSSYNSPLHF TGTGCCAGCAGCCAAGACAGTTCGAGCTCCTATAATTCACCCCTCCACTTT
TRBJ2-5 TRBV25-1 - CASGPGPVTGTQYF TGTGCCAGCGGCCCGGGACCAGTGACGGGGACCCAGTACTTC
TRBJ1-5 TRBV7-6 - CASSLAGETQPQHF TGTGCCAGCAGCTTAGCAGGGGAGACTCAGCCCCAGCATTTT
TRBJ1-2 TRBV18 - CASSRLVNMGGDGYTF TGTGCCAGCTCACGACTAGTGAACATGGGCGGTGATGGCTACACCTTC
TRBJ1-3 TRBV6-5 - CASSQSTLSGNTIYF TGTGCCAGCAGTCAAAGCACCCTCTCTGGAAACACCATATATTTT
TRBJ1-5 TRBV3-1/TRBV3-2 - CASSQMDTDQPQHF TGTGCCAGCAGCCAAATGGACACCGATCAGCCCCAGCATTTT